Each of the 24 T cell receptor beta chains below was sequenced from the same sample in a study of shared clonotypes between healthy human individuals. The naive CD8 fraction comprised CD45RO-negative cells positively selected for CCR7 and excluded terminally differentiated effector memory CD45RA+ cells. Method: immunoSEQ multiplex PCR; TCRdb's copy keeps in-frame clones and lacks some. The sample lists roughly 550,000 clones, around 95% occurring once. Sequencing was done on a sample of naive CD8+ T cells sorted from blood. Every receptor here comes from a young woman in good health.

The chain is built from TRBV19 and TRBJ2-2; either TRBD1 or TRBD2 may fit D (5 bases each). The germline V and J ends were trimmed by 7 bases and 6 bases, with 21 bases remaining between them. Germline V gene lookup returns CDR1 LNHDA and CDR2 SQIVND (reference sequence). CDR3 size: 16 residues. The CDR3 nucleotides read TGTGCCAGTACCTCAGCCGTACGGGGCCGGCCCGGGGAGCTGTTTTTT. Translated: CASTSAVRGRPGELFF. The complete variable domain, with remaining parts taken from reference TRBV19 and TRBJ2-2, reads DGGITQSPKYLFRKEGQNVTLSCEQNLNHDAMYWYRQDPGQGLRLIYYSQIVNDFQKGDIAEGYSVSREKKESFPLTVTSAQKNPTAFYLCASTSAVRGRPGELFFGEGSRLTVL.

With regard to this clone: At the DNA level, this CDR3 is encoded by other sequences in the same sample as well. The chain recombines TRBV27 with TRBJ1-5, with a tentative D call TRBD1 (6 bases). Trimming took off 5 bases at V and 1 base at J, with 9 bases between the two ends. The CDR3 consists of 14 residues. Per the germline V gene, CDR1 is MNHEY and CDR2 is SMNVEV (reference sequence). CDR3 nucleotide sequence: TGTGCCAGCAGTCCCCAGGGGAGCAATCAGCCCCAGCATTTT. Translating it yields CASSPQGSNQPQHF.

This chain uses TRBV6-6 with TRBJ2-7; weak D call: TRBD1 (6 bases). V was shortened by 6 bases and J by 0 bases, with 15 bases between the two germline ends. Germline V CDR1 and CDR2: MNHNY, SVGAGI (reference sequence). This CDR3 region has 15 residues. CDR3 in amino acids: CASSPEDRPSYEQYF. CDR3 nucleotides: TGTGCCAGCAGCCCTGAGGACAGACCCTCCTACGAGCAGTACTTC.

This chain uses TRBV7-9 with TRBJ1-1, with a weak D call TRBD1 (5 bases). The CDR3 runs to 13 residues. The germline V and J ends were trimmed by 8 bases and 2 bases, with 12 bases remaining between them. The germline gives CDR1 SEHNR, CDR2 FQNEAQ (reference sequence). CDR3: CASLRVLNTEAFF. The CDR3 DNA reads TGTGCCAGCCTCAGGGTCCTAAACACTGAAGCTTTCTTT.

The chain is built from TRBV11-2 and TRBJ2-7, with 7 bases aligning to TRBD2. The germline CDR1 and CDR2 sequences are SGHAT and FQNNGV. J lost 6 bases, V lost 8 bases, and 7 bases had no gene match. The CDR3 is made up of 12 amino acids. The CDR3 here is CASGPGRAEQYF. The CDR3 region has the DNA TGTGCCAGCGGCCCGGGGAGGGCCGAGCAGTACTTC.

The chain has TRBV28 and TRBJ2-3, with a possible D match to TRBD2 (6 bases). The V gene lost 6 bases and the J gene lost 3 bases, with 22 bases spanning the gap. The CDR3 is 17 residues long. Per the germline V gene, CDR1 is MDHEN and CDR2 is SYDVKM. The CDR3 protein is CASSPPSLAILTDTQYF. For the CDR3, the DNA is TGTGCCAGCAGCCCACCCTCACTAGCAATTTTAACAGATACGCAGTATTTT. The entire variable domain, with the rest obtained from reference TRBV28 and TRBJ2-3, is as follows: DVKVTQSSRYLVKRTGEKVFLECVQDMDHENMFWYRQDPGLGLRLIYFSYDVKMKEKGDIPEGYSVSREKKERFSLILESASTNQTSMYLCASSPPSLAILTDTQYFGPGTRLTVL.

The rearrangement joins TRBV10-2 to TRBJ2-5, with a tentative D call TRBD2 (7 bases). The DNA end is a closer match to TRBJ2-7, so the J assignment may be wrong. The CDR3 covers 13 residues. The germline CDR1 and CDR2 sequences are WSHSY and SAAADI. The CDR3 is CASGGARSDEQYF. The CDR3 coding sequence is TGCGCCAGTGGGGGGGCTCGTAGCGACGAGCAGTACTTC.

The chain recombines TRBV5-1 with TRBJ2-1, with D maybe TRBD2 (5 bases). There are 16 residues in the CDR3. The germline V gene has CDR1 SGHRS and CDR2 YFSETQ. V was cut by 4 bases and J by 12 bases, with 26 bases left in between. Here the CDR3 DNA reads TGCGCCAGCAGCGCGGACTTCGAGCGGCCCCCCGAGAGGCAGTTCTTC. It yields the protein CASSADFERPPERQFF.

The chain's CDR3 is CASSEYPAGGGELFF. The CDR3 DNA sequence: TGTGCCAGCAGCGAATATCCAGCGGGAGGCGGGGAGCTGTTTTTT. The chain joins TRBV7-9 to TRBJ2-2; TRBD2 agrees at 9 bases. This CDR3 spans 15 amino acids. Per germline, CDR1 SEHNR and CDR2 FQNEAQ (reference sequence). J was trimmed by 7 bases and V by 5 bases; bases with no gene match: 8.

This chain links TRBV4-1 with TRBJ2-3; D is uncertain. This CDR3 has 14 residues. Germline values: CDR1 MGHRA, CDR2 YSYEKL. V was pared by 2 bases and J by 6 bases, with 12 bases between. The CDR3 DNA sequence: TGCGCCAGCAGCCAATCCAGACCTTCGGATACGCAGTATTTT. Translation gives CASSQSRPSDTQYF.

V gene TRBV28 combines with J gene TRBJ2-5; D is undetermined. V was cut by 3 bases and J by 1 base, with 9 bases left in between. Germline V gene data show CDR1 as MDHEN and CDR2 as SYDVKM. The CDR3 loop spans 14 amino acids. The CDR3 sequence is CASSFPEIQETQYF. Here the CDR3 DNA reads TGTGCCAGCAGTTTCCCAGAGATCCAAGAGACCCAGTACTTC. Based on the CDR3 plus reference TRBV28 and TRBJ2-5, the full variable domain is DVKVTQSSRYLVKRTGEKVFLECVQDMDHENMFWYRQDPGLGLRLIYFSYDVKMKEKGDIPEGYSVSREKKERFSLILESASTNQTSMYLCASSFPEIQETQYFGPGTRLLVL.

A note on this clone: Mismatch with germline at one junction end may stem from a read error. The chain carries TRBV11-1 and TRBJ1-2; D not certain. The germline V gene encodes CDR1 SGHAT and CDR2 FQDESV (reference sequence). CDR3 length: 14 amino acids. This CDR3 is CASSLAGGATGYTF. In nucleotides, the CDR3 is TGTGCCAGCAGCCTAGCGGGTGGCGCCACCGGCTACACCTTC. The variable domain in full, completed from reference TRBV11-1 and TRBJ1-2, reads EAEVAQSPRYKITEKSQAVAFWCDPISGHATLYWYRQILGQGPELLVQFQDESVVDDSQLPKDRFSAERLKGVDSTLKIQPAELGDSAMYLCASSLAGGATGYTFGSGTRLTVV.

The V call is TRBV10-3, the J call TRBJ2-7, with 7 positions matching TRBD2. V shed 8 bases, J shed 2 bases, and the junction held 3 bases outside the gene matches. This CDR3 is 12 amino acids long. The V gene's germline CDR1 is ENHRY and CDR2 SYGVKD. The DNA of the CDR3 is TGTGCCATCGGGCGGGAGACCTACGAGCAGTACTTC. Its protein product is CAIGRETYEQYF.

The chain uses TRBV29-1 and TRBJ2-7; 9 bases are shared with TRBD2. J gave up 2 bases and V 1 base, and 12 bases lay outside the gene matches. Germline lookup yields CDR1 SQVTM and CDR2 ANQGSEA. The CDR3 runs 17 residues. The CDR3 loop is CSVEGLAGDGPTYEQYF. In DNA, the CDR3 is TGCAGCGTTGAAGGCTTAGCGGGAGACGGACCAACCTACGAGCAGTACTTC.

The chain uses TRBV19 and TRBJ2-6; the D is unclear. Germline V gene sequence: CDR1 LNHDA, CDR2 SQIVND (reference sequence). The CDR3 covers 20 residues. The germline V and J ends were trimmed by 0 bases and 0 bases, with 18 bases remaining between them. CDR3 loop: CASSIDQGPNTLSGANVLTF. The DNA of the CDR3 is TGTGCCAGTAGTATAGATCAAGGGCCGAACACCCTCTCTGGGGCCAACGTCCTGACTTTC.

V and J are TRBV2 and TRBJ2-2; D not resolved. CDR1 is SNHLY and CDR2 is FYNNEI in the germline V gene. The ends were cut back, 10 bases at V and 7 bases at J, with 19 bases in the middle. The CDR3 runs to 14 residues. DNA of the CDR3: TGTGCCACCTCGTCAGTGAGTGAGGACGGGGAGCTGTTTTTT. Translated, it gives CATSSVSEDGELFF.

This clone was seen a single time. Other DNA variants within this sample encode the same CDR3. In DNA form, the CDR3 reads TGTGCCAGCAGCTCGGGGAATCAGCCCCAGCATTTT. It specifies CASSSGNQPQHF. The J gene is TRBJ1-5, the V gene TRBV27; D is undetermined. V lost 6 bases and J 4 bases, leaving 7 bases between the germline ends. The CDR3 runs to 12 residues. Germline CDR1 and CDR2: MNHEY and SMNVEV (reference sequence).

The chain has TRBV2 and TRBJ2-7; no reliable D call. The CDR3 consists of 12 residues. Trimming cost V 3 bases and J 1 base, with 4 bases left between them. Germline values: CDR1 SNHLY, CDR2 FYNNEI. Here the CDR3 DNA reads TGTGCCAGCAGTGATGAGTCCTACGAGCAGTACTTC. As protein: CASSDESYEQYF. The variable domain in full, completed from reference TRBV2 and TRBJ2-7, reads EPEVTQTPSHQVTQMGQEVILRCVPISNHLYFYWYRQILGQKVEFLVSFYNNEISEKSEIFDDQFSVERPDGSNFTLKIRSTKLEDSAMYFCASSDESYEQYFGPGTRLTVT.

CDR3 region: CASSKGGEYGYTF. The DNA of the CDR3 is TGTGCCAGCAGCAAAGGGGGGGAGTATGGCTACACCTTC. J is TRBJ1-2 and V is TRBV21-1. TRBV21-1 is assigned pseudogene status. This CDR3 has 13 residues.

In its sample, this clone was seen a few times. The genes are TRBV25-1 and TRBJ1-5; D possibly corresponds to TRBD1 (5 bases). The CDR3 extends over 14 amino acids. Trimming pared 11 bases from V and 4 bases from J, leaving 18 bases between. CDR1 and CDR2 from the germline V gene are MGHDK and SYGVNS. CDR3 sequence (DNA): TGTGCCCACCTGGGGGGAAGTCAAAATCAGCCCCAGCATTTT. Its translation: CAHLGGSQNQPQHF.

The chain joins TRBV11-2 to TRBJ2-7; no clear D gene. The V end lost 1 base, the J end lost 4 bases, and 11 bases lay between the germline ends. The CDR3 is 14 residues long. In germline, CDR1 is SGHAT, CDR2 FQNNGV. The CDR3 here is CASSLVGMSYEQYF. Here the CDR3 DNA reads TGTGCCAGCAGCTTAGTGGGTATGTCGTACGAGCAGTACTTC.

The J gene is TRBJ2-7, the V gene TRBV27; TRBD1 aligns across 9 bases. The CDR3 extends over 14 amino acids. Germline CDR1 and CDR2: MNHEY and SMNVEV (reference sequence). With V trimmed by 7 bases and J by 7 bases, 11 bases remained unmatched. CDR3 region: CASTVTGGAEEQYF. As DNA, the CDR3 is TGTGCCAGCACTGTAACAGGGGGCGCGGAGGAGCAGTACTTC.

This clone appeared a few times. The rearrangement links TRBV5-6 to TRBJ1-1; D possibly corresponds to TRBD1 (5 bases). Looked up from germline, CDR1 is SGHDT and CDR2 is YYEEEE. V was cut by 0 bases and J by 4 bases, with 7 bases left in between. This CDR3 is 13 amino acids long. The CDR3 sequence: CASSLVGATEAFF. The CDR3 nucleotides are TGTGCCAGCAGCTTGGTCGGGGCCACTGAAGCTTTCTTT.

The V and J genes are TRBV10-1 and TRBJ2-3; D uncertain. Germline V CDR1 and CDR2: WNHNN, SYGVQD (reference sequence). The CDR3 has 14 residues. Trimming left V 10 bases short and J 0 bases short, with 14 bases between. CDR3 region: CATQFRYSTDTQYF. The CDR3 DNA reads TGCGCCACTCAATTCCGCTATAGCACAGATACGCAGTATTTT.